These T cell receptor beta chains were read from a single sample in a study of T cells in narcolepsy. The table came from immunoSEQ multiplex PCR; TCRdb's copy has only in-frame clones and leaves some out. In the table there are about 21,000 clones, about 91% of which are singletons. Specimen: CD45RA- memory CD4+ T cells from PBMCs. The receptors here all came from a human donor with narcolepsy. The conserved cysteine and the conserved F or W are not part of the CDR3 here.

ASSAPSGSREQY	TRBV18	TRBJ2-7
ASSNAGWGDSGNTIY	TRBV7-2	TRBJ1-3
AWSGSGGTGQY	TRBV30	TRBJ2-7
ATSVPLEDEQF	TRBV5-4	TRBJ2-1
ASSFRQGTEAF	TRBV7-9	TRBJ1-1
AWSVQGHSLTEAF	TRBV30	TRBJ1-1
ASSPGVNQPQH	TRBV27	TRBJ1-5
ASTQGGRAYNEQF	TRBV11-2	TRBJ2-1
ASSLGGGQPQH	TRBV7-9	TRBJ1-5
ASKGGSTDTQY	TRBV6-6	TRBJ2-3
ASSLGRDSHNQPQH	TRBV28	TRBJ1-5
ASSSNGDYNSPLH	TRBV19	TRBJ1-6
ASSQDDRQNEKLF	TRBV4-3	TRBJ1-4
ASRSGSLANQPQH	TRBV7-2	TRBJ1-5
ASKLAGDEQF	TRBV23-1	TRBJ2-1
AWTIRIDAGNTIY	TRBV30	TRBJ1-3
SAGTGGETQY	TRBV29-1	TRBJ2-5
ASSRDRGILNTEAF	TRBV18	TRBJ1-1
ASSLGGSGNIQY	TRBV7-3	TRBJ2-4
ASGRAGATDTQY	TRBV27	TRBJ2-3
ASSSGQGKDTGELF	TRBV7-2	TRBJ2-2
ASSIEQGARETQY	TRBV5-1	TRBJ2-5
ASSPPSPGGINTGELF	TRBV18	TRBJ2-2
ASSLSGRTSGANVLT	TRBV11-2	TRBJ2-6
ASSPTGSSHEQY	TRBV5-4	TRBJ2-7
ASSPRAGGGYNEQF	TRBV11-3	TRBJ2-1
ASSLRPGSGDQPQH	TRBV5-1	TRBJ1-5
ASSSTLTDTQY	TRBV7-3	TRBJ2-3
ASREWDTTYEQY	TRBV6-1	-
ASSLLGGREGRNEQF	TRBV5-1	TRBJ2-1
ASSHQGRISYEQY	TRBV5-1	TRBJ2-7
ASSSRQGYGYT	TRBV7-2	TRBJ1-2
ASSYGDNQPQH	TRBV6-5	TRBJ1-5
ASRAGTSAAYEQY	TRBV5-1	TRBJ2-7
AWTGKGVAKNIQY	TRBV30	TRBJ2-4
ATSRDARGAYEQY	TRBV15	TRBJ2-7
ASSNRWDTEAF	TRBV7-2	TRBJ1-1
ASGISWGNQPQH	TRBV6-5	TRBJ1-5
AISGQLRAEETQY	TRBV10-3	TRBJ2-5
ASSWGQGGRTEAF	TRBV5-1	TRBJ1-1
SAGEGFGANVLT	TRBV29-1	TRBJ2-6
ASRLQGSANEKLF	TRBV27	TRBJ1-4